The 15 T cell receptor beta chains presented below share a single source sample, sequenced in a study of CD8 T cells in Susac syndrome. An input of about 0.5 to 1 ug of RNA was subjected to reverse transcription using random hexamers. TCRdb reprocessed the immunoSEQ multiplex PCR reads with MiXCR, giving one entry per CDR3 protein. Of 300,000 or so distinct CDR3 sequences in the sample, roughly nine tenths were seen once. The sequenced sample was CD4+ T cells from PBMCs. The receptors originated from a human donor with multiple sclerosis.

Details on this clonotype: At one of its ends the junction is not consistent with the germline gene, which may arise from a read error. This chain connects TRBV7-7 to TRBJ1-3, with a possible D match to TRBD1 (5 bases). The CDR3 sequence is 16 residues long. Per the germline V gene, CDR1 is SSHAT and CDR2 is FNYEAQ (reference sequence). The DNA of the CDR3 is TGTGCTAGCAGCTTAGATGGGACGGCGTCTGGAAACACCATATATTTT. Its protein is CASSLDGTASGNTIYF.

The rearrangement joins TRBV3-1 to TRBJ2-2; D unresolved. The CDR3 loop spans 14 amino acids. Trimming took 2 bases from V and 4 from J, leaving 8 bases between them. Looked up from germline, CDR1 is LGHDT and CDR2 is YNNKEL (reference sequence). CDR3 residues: CASSQNPSTGELFF. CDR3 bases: TGTGCCAGCAGCCAAAACCCGAGCACCGGGGAGCTGTTTTTT. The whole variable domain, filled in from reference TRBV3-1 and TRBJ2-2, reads DTAVSQTPKYLVTQMGNDKSIKCEQNLGHDTMYWYKQDSKKFLKIMFSYNNKELIINETVPNRFSPKSPDKAHLNLHINSLELGDSAVYFCASSQNPSTGELFFGEGSRLTVL.

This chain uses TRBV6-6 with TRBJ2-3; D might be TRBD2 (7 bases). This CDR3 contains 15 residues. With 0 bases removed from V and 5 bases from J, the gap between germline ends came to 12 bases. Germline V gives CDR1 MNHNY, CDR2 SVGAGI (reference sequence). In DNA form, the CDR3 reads TGTGCCAGCAGTTACTCCCGGGGGGCTGTAGATACGCAGTATTTT. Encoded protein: CASSYSRGAVDTQYF.

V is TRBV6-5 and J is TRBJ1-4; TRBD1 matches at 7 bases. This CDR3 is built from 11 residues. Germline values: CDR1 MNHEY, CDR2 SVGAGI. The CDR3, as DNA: TGTGCGACAGGGCCGCGTGAAAAACTGTTTTTT. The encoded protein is CATGPREKLFF.

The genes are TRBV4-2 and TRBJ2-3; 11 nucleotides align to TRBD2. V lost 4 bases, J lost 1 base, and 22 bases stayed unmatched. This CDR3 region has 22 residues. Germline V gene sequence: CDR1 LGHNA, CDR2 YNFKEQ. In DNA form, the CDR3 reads TGTGCCAGCAGCCCAAGGTTGGGGTCTAGCGGGGGGCCGGGGTTGGGCACAGATACGCAGTATTTT. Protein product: CASSPRLGSSGGPGLGTDTQYF.

The CDR3 sequence is CASKNTGTGANVLTF. The DNA of the CDR3 is TGTGCCAGTAAGAATACAGGGACTGGGGCCAACGTCCTGACTTTC. V usage is TRBV19 and J usage is TRBJ2-6; tentatively, D is TRBD1 (6 bases). The CDR3 is 15 amino acids. Trimming removed 7 bases at V and 2 bases at J, with 12 bases between. Germline V gene lookup returns CDR1 LNHDA and CDR2 SQIVND (reference sequence).

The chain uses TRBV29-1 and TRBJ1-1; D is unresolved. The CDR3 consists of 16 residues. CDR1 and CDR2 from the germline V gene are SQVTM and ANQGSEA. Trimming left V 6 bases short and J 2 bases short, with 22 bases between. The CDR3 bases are TGCAGCGTCATGACCTCAGGCGGCGCAGGTAACACTGAAGCTTTCTTT. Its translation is CSVMTSGGAGNTEAFF.

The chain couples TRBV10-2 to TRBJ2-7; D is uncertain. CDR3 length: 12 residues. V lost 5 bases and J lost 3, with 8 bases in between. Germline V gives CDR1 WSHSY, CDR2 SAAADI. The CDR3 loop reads CASSPINYEQYF. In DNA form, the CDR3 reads TGCGCCAGCAGTCCGATTAACTACGAGCAGTACTTC.

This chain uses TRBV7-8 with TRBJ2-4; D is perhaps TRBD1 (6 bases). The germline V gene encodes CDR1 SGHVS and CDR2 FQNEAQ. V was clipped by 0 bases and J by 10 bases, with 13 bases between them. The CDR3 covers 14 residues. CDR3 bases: TGTGCCAGCAGCTTAGCGTCCACAGGGTCTATTCAGTACTTC. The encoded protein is CASSLASTGSIQYF.

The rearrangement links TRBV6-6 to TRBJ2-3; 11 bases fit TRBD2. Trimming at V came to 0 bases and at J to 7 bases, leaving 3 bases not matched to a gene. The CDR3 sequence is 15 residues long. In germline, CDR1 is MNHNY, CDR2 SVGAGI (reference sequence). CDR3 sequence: CASSYSGLAEHTQYF. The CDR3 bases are TGTGCCAGCAGTTACTCGGGACTAGCGGAACATACGCAGTATTTT.

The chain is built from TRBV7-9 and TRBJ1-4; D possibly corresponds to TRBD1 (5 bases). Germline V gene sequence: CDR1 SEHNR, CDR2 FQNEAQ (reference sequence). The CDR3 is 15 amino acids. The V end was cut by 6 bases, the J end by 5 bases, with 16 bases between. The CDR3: CASSQDPGRNEKLFF. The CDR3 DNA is TGTGCCAGCAGTCAAGACCCGGGGCGGAATGAAAAACTGTTTTTT.

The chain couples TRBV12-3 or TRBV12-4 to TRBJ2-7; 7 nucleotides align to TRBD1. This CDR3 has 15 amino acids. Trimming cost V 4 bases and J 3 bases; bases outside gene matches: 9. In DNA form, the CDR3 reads TGTGCCAGCAGTTCCCCGACAGGGCTAGGCTACGAGCAGTACTTC. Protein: CASSSPTGLGYEQYF.

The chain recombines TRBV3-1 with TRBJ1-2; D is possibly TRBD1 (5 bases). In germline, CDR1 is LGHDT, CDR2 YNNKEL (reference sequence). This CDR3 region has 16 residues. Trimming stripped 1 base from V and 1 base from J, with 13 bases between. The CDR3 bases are TGTGCCAGCAGCCAAGCAAGTCGGGGGGTTAACTATGGCTACACCTTC. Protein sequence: CASSQASRGVNYGYTF.

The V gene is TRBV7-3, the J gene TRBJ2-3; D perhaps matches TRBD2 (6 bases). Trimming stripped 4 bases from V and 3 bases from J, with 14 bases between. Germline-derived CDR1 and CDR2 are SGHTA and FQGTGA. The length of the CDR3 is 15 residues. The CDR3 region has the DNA TGTGCCAGCAGCTCTCGTCAGACTAGGACAGATACGCAGTATTTT. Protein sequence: CASSSRQTRTDTQYF.

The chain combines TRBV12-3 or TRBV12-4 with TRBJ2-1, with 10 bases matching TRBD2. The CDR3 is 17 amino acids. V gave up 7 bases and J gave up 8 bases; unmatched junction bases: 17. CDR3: CASTPGSLAGVSDEQFF. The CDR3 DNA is TGTGCCAGCACCCCGGGGTCGCTAGCGGGGGTGTCCGATGAGCAGTTCTTC.